The 12 T cell receptor beta chains below come from one sample, sequenced in a study of identical twins. TCRdb analysed the 5' RACE reads with MiXCR anew, one entry per CDR3 protein. The sample carries 510,000 or so distinct CDR3 sequences, nearly 15% recorded once. These same data were also listed under a study on yellow fever vaccine responses in identical twins.

The sequenced sample was CD4+ T cells sorted from blood. Receptors were obtained from a woman younger than 35 in good health.

This clonotype was seen only a few times. The chain has TRBV12-3 or TRBV12-4 and TRBJ1-2; D call uncertain. Between the trimmed V and J ends, which lost 2 bases and 7 bases, there was a span of 8 bases. This CDR3 region has 12 residues. The CDR3: CASSLPTGGYTF. Here the CDR3 DNA reads TGTGCCAGCAGTTTACCGACCGGTGGCTACACCTTC.

The chain combines TRBV20-1 with TRBJ2-1, with TRBD2 matching over 9 bases. V was clipped by 6 bases and J by 7 bases; unmatched bases: 10. Germline CDR1 DFQATT, CDR2 SNEGSKA (reference sequence). CDR3 size: 14 residues. The CDR3 DNA sequence: TGCAGTGCCAAATGGGGTAGCGGGAGAAATGAGCAGTTCTTC. It yields the protein CSAKWGSGRNEQFF.

This clonotype was observed a few times. The V and J genes are TRBV29-1 and TRBJ1-3; 7 bases match TRBD1. The CDR3 totals 14 residues. Germline values: CDR1 SQVTM, CDR2 ANQGSEA. V lost 7 bases and J lost 0; bases outside the gene matches: 6. CDR3 sequence: CSAGTDNSGNTIYF. CDR3 sequence (DNA): TGCAGCGCTGGGACAGATAACTCTGGAAACACCATATATTTT.

Only a few counts were recorded for this clonotype. The rearrangement joins TRBV28 to TRBJ2-1, with no clear D. The germline V and J ends were trimmed by 2 bases and 9 bases, with 17 bases remaining between them. This CDR3 region has 15 residues. Germline CDR1 reads MDHEN; CDR2 reads SYDVKM. As DNA, the CDR3 is TGTGCCAGCAGTTTAAGGTTTATCAGGACGGGTGAGCAGTTCTTC. Translated: CASSLRFIRTGEQFF.

V is TRBV7-6 and J is TRBJ2-5; D is perhaps TRBD2 (6 bases). Trimming cost V 1 base and J 4 bases, with 16 bases left between them. This CDR3 has 16 amino acids. Germline assignment: CDR1 SGHVS and CDR2 FNYEAQ. This chain's CDR3 is CASSLGASAVRETQYF. The CDR3 nucleotides are TGTGCCAGCAGCTTAGGGGCTAGCGCCGTCCGAGAGACCCAGTACTTC.

There are many counts of this clonotype. The chain links TRBV12-3 or TRBV12-4 to TRBJ2-7; D is unresolved. Trimming shortened V by 9 bases and J by 0 bases, and 12 bases separated the two germline ends. CDR3 length: 13 residues. CDR3 sequence: CASSVTDSYEQYF. The CDR3 nucleotides read TGTGCCAGTTCTGTCACCGACTCCTACGAGCAGTACTTC.

This clonotype has a count of ten or more. CDR3 sequence reads: CSVGVGAGPHEQYF. CDR3 in DNA: TGCAGCGTTGGTGTTGGTGCAGGCCCCCACGAGCAGTACTTC. This chain connects TRBV29-1 to TRBJ2-7; D is ambiguous. Per germline, CDR1 SQVTM and CDR2 ANQGSEA. The CDR3 is 14 residues long. V was trimmed by 4 bases and J by 5 bases, leaving 18 bases between them.

The J gene is TRBJ2-1, the V gene TRBV15, with D possibly being TRBD1 (6 bases). The CDR3 spans 15 residues. V lost 5 bases to trimming and J lost 7 bases, with 18 bases between them. Germline CDR1 reads LNHNV; CDR2 reads YYDKDF (reference sequence). CDR3 sequence reads: CATSPGWGLGNEQFF. As DNA, the CDR3 is TGTGCCACCAGCCCAGGTTGGGGGCTTGGAAATGAGCAGTTCTTC.

This clonotype appeared a few times. The chain links TRBV10-3 to TRBJ2-3; 13 bases line up with TRBD2. The CDR3 runs 20 residues. Trimming at V came to 2 bases and at J to 4 bases, leaving 15 bases not matched to a gene. Germline CDR1 reads ENHRY; CDR2 reads SYGVKD. CDR3 amino acids: CAISERQGGLAGAGADTQYF. Written as DNA, the CDR3 is TGTGCCATCAGTGAGAGGCAGGGAGGACTAGCGGGAGCAGGAGCAGATACGCAGTATTTT.

The chain uses TRBV24-1 and TRBJ2-7, with 7 bases identical to TRBD1. The length of the CDR3 is 13 residues. Germline V gene lookup returns CDR1 KGHDR and CDR2 SFDVKD. The junction had 3 bases not matched to a gene; V was cut back by 4 bases and J by 4 bases. CDR3 region: CATSDGTVYEQYF. The CDR3 DNA is TGTGCCACCAGTGACGGGACAGTGTACGAGCAGTACTTC.

The chain recombines TRBV25-1 with TRBJ2-1; D is unresolved. Trimming took 4 bases from V and 4 from J, leaving 17 bases between them. This CDR3 has 16 residues. Germline lookup yields CDR1 MGHDK and CDR2 SYGVNS. CDR3 nucleotide sequence: TGTGCCAGCAGTGCGATAGATGGGGTCGGATACAATGAGCAGTTCTTC. Residues: CASSAIDGVGYNEQFF. The full variable domain, completed using reference TRBV25-1 and TRBJ2-1, is EADIYQTPRYLVIGTGKKITLECSQTMGHDKMYWYQQDPGMELHLIHYSYGVNSTEKGDLSSESTVSRIRTEHFPLTLESARPSHTSQYLCASSAIDGVGYNEQFFGPGTRLTVL.

The chain combines TRBV4-1 with TRBJ2-7, with 7 bases matching TRBD1. The germline CDR1 and CDR2 sequences are MGHRA and YSYEKL. The CDR3 has 17 amino acids. J gave up 3 bases and V 4 bases, and 15 bases lay outside the gene matches. In DNA, the CDR3 is TGCGCCAGCAGCCCCCCGAGTCCGGGACAGACTTTCTACGAGCAGTACGTC. This codes for CASSPPSPGQTFYEQYV.